This TCR beta chain was documented in a study of graft-versus-host responses after intestinal transplantation. Study-level information: Recipients were given multivisceral, liver-intestinal, or isolated intestinal transplants. Induction using anti-thymocyte globulin, followed by tacrolimus and steroids for approximately 3 years, was given to all recipients. Study outcomes and limitations: Early post-transplant declines in HvG were associated with peak levels of circulating GvH clones. Recipient-marrow GvH clones were detected, some having first appeared in ileum or blood.

Germline CDR1 and CDR2: MNHEY and SMNVEV (reference sequence). The CDR3 has 13 amino acids. V was pared by 8 bases and J by 0 bases, with 8 bases between. TCRdb's table, derived via immunoSEQ multiplex PCR, lists solely in-frame clones and lacks some. This repertoire shows tens of thousands of clones, 85% to 95% found once; its top ten account for roughly 0.21%. A note on this clone: Antigen: not known.

V and J are TRBV27 and TRBJ1-5; D ambiguous. The material sequenced was unstimulated CD8+ T cells sorted from spleen or lymph node cells, taken before transplant. This receptor was identified in a human donor who was the organ donor for an intestinal transplant. CDR3 region: CASSWGSNQPQHF. The DNA for the CDR3 is TGTGCCAGCTCCTGGGGTAGCAATCAGCCCCAGCATTTT.